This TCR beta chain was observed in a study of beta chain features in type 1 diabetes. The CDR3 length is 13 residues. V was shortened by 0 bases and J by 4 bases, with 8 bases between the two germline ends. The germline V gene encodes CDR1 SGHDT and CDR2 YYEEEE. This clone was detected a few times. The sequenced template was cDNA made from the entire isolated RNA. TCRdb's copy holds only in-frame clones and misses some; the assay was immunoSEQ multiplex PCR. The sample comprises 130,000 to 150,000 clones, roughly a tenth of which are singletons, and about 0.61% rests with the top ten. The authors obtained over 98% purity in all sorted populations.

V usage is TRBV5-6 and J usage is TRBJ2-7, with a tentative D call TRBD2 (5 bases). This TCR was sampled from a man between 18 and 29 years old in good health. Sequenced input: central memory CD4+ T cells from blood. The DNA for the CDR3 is TGTGCCAGCAGCTTGGTCACGGGATACGAGCAGTACTTC. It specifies CASSLVTGYEQYF.